One and the same sample provided the 27 T cell receptor beta chains below, sequenced in a study of T cell repertoires in cytomegalovirus infection. TCRdb fed the reads into MiXCR, producing one record per CDR3 protein. The sample carries under 850,000 distinct CDR3 sequences, about 33% recorded once. These receptors are not linked to any known antigen. Sequenced material: cultured PBMCs, taken from culture after CMV antigen stimulation. These receptors all stem from a human donor in good health (CMV status not recorded). Some clones in this sample may be carry-over from other donors' samples.

This clonotype has just a few counts. This sequence joins TRBV12-3 or TRBV12-4 and TRBJ2-2; D remains ambiguous. Between the trimmed V and J ends, which lost 6 bases and 8 bases, there was a span of 13 bases. The length of the CDR3 is 13 residues. CDR3 nucleotides: TGTGCCAGCAGCCCTGGCGGTAGAGGGGAGCTGTTTTTT. It is translated as CASSPGGRGELFF.

This clonotype was detected only a few times. This chain joins TRBV4-1 and TRBJ1-4; 7 nucleotides agree with TRBD1. The V gene's germline CDR1 is MGHRA and CDR2 YSYEKL. The CDR3 length is 16 residues. Losses at the gene ends were 1 base for V and 9 bases for J; bases not matched to a gene: 11. CDR3 DNA sequence: TGCGCCAGCAGCCAAGGGACTCGACAGGGAATGAAAAAACTGTTTTTT. Translation gives CASSQGTRQGMKKLFF.

This clonotype has more than one count but fewer than ten. This chain links TRBV7-6 with TRBJ2-1; 11 nucleotides align to TRBD1. CDR3 length equals 16 residues. Per the germline V gene, CDR1 is SGHVS and CDR2 is FNYEAQ. Losses at the gene ends were 5 bases for V and 6 bases for J; bases not matched to a gene: 9. The CDR3: CASSNRDRGITNEQFF. CDR3 in DNA: TGTGCCAGCAGCAACCGGGACAGGGGGATCACCAATGAGCAGTTCTTC.

This clonotype was seen a handful of times. The chain couples TRBV18 to TRBJ1-1, with TRBD1 matching 9 bases. The CDR3 loop spans 15 amino acids. Trimming at V came to 3 bases and at J to 7 bases, leaving 9 bases not matched to a gene. Germline V gene lookup returns CDR1 KGHSH and CDR2 LQKENI. DNA for the CDR3: TGTGCCAGCTCACCCCTGAACTCGGGACAGGGTGAAGCTTTCTTT. This gives the protein CASSPLNSGQGEAFF.

This clonotype was recorded a few times. This CDR3 is CASSYGAASYNEQFF. Written as DNA, the CDR3 is TGTGCCAGCAGTTACGGCGCGGCCTCCTACAATGAGCAGTTCTTC. J is TRBJ2-1 and V is TRBV6-5; D uncertain. The germline V gene has CDR1 MNHEY and CDR2 SVGAGI. The CDR3 contains 15 residues. V lost 2 bases and J lost 0, with 8 bases in between.

This clonotype turned up a few times. The chain employs TRBV28 and TRBJ2-3, with 12 bases matching TRBD2. Unmatched junction bases numbered 4, after V lost 6 bases and J lost 0 bases. Per the germline V gene, CDR1 is MDHEN and CDR2 is SYDVKM. The CDR3 has 16 amino acids. CDR3 sequence (DNA): TGTGCCAGCAGGGATGGGACTAGCGGGAGCACAGATACGCAGTATTTT. Translated: CASRDGTSGSTDTQYF. Supplemented by reference TRBV28 and TRBJ2-3, the full variable domain reads DVKVTQSSRYLVKRTGEKVFLECVQDMDHENMFWYRQDPGLGLRLIYFSYDVKMKEKGDIPEGYSVSREKKERFSLILESASTNQTSMYLCASRDGTSGSTDTQYFGPGTRLTVL.

This chain uses TRBV7-6 with TRBJ2-3; D gene uncertain. Trimming pared 3 bases from V and 2 bases from J, leaving 9 bases between. Germline values: CDR1 SGHVS, CDR2 FNYEAQ. The CDR3 length is 14 residues. CDR3 sequence: CASSFSHPTDTQYF. Written as DNA, the CDR3 is TGTGCCAGCAGCTTTTCCCACCCCACAGATACGCAGTATTTT.

V and J are TRBV28 and TRBJ2-7; 8 positions agree with TRBD2. This CDR3 has 16 amino acids. Per the germline V gene, CDR1 is MDHEN and CDR2 is SYDVKM. V shed 5 bases, J shed 3 bases, and the junction held 12 bases outside the gene matches. The CDR3 coding sequence is TGTGCCAGCAGTCCTTCGAGCGGGAGAGGGGACTACGAGCAGTACTTC. Translating gives CASSPSSGRGDYEQYF.

The V call is TRBV12-3 or TRBV12-4, the J call TRBJ2-3; TRBD2 agrees at 9 bases. The V segment lost 5 bases and the J segment 2 bases; nucleotides outside the gene matches: 8. The CDR3 spans 16 residues. CDR3 nucleotide sequence: TGTGCCAGCAGTACTCTATCTAGCGGGGTCACAGATACGCAGTATTTT. Protein sequence: CASSTLSSGVTDTQYF.

The V call is TRBV20-1, the J call TRBJ2-3; D call uncertain. Between the trimmed V and J ends, which lost 2 bases and 2 bases, there was a span of 11 bases. Germline loops: CDR1 DFQATT, CDR2 SNEGSKA (reference sequence). The CDR3 has 14 residues. CDR3 bases: TGCAGTGCTAGACCCCCATCGGTCACAGATACGCAGTATTTT. Residues: CSARPPSVTDTQYF.

This clonotype appeared a few times. The CDR3 sequence is CASTTGYSSGRGDEQFF. In nucleotides, the CDR3 is TGTGCCAGCACTACGGGGTACTCTAGCGGGAGGGGGGATGAGCAGTTCTTC. This sequence joins TRBV12-3 or TRBV12-4 and TRBJ2-1; the match to TRBD2 covers 12 bases. The CDR3 has 17 amino acids. Unmatched junction bases numbered 15, after V lost 7 bases and J lost 8 bases.

This chain connects TRBV19 to TRBJ2-5; the match to TRBD2 covers 7 bases. Germline-derived CDR1 and CDR2 are LNHDA and SQIVND (reference sequence). Trimming at V came to 1 base and at J to 5 bases, leaving 4 bases not matched to a gene. There are 14 residues in the CDR3. CDR3 DNA sequence: TGTGCCAGTAGTATAGGGGCGGGAGCGGAGACCCAGTACTTC. Protein sequence: CASSIGAGAETQYF.

V and J are TRBV20-1 and TRBJ1-1; TRBD1 matches at 8 bases. Germline loops: CDR1 DFQATT, CDR2 SNEGSKA (reference sequence). Losses at the gene ends were 1 base for V and 4 bases for J; bases not matched to a gene: 8. The CDR3 has 15 amino acids. This chain's CDR3 is CSARVQGAWITEAFF. Here the CDR3 DNA reads TGCAGTGCTAGAGTCCAGGGGGCTTGGATCACTGAAGCTTTCTTT.

This chain connects TRBV27 to TRBJ1-2; unclear D gene. Germline-derived CDR1 and CDR2 are MNHEY and SMNVEV (reference sequence). Trimming removed 2 bases from V and 8 bases from J, with 15 bases in between. This CDR3 contains 14 residues. DNA for the CDR3: TGTGCCAGCAGTTTACGACACTTTTCGGGCGGCTACACCTTC. Translation: CASSLRHFSGGYTF.

In this sample, this clonotype turned up a few times. The chain combines TRBV7-2 with TRBJ1-5; possible D gene TRBD1, 6 bases. The CDR3 covers 13 residues. Looked up from germline, CDR1 is SGHTA and CDR2 is FQGNSA. Deletions cut 1 base from V and 9 bases from J, with 10 bases between. The CDR3 loop is CASSLEMGAPQHF. The DNA of the CDR3 is TGTGCCAGCAGCTTAGAAATGGGGGCGCCCCAGCATTTT.

For the CDR3, the DNA is TGTGCCAGCTCCCCGGGTAGCAACAATGAGCAGTTCTTC. Translation gives CASSPGSNNEQFF. J is TRBJ2-1 and V is TRBV11-3; D is uncertain. With 8 bases removed from V and 5 bases from J, the gap between germline ends came to 13 bases. The CDR3 sequence is 13 residues long. CDR1 SGHNT and CDR2 YENEEA come from the germline V gene. The complete variable domain, with remaining parts taken from reference TRBV11-3 and TRBJ2-1, reads EAGVVQSPRYKIIEKKQPVAFWCNPISGHNTLYWYLQNLGQGPELLIRYENEEAVDDSQLPKDRFSAERLKGVDSTLKIQPAELGDSAVYLCASSPGSNNEQFFGPGTRLTVL.

The chain recombines TRBV4-3 with TRBJ2-1, with D possibly TRBD1 on 6 matching bases. Trimming removed 0 bases from V and 10 bases from J, with 13 bases in between. Germline CDR1 is LGHNA and CDR2 is YSLEER. This CDR3 has 14 residues. In DNA, the CDR3 is TGCGCCAGCAGCCAAGAGCACCGTAGGGGGGAGCAGTTCTTC. Residues: CASSQEHRRGEQFF.

The chain has TRBV18 and TRBJ1-5, with a tentative D call TRBD1 (5 bases). The CDR3 runs to 15 residues. The V end lost 3 bases, the J end lost 1 base, and 10 bases lay between the germline ends. Germline assignment: CDR1 KGHSH and CDR2 LQKENI. The CDR3 region has the DNA TGTGCCAGCTCACCTACCGGGACCAGCAATCAGCCCCAGCATTTT. Amino acid sequence: CASSPTGTSNQPQHF.

This clonotype has just a few counts. J is TRBJ2-1 and V is TRBV6-1; a weak D match, TRBD1 (7 bases). Trimming stripped 6 bases from V and 1 base from J, with 10 bases between. Germline V lookup: CDR1 MNHNS, CDR2 SASEGT. The CDR3 runs 14 residues. The CDR3 region has the DNA TGTGCCAGCAGCGCGGGACAGTCCTACAATGAGCAGTTCTTC. The encoded protein is CASSAGQSYNEQFF.

This clonotype has a count of ten or more. The CDR3 reads CASSFGGPSTDTQYF. The CDR3 DNA follows: TGTGCCAGCAGCTTTGGAGGGCCTAGCACAGATACGCAGTATTTT. The chain links TRBV5-4 to TRBJ2-3, with D possibly matching TRBD2 (6 bases). Germline V gene sequence: CDR1 SGHNT, CDR2 YYREEE (reference sequence). The CDR3 is 15 amino acids. Trimming removed 2 bases at V and 0 bases at J, with 10 bases between.

This clonotype occurred a few times. The chain has TRBV2 and TRBJ2-5, with TRBD2 matching 11 bases. The V gene's germline CDR1 is SNHLY and CDR2 FYNNEI. Germline trimming cut 5 bases from V and 7 bases from J; bases unmatched to any gene: 15. There are 17 residues in the CDR3. The CDR3, as DNA: TGTGCCAGCAGTCCCGTCGGGCTAGCGGGGGGAGACGGGACCCAGTACTTC. Translation gives CASSPVGLAGGDGTQYF.

The rearrangement joins TRBV20-1 to TRBJ2-3; no firm D call. Germline-derived CDR1 and CDR2 are DFQATT and SNEGSKA (reference sequence). This CDR3 has 15 residues. The germline V and J ends were trimmed by 3 bases and 4 bases, with 17 bases remaining between them. For the CDR3, the DNA is TGCAGTGCTAGCCTCAGCCAGACCCCCGCAGATACGCAGTATTTT. Protein: CSASLSQTPADTQYF.

A note on this clonotype: This may be a read error: a much more frequent sequence differs by one nucleotide. The V gene is TRBV27, the J gene TRBJ1-5; 10 nucleotides match TRBD1. The CDR3 spans 14 residues. Per the germline V gene, CDR1 is MNHEY and CDR2 is SMNVEV (reference sequence). The V segment lost 6 bases and the J segment 4 bases; nucleotides outside the gene matches: 3. This CDR3 reads CASRPGQGNQPQHF. CDR3 coding DNA: TGTGCCAGCAGGCCGGGACAGGGGAATCAGCCCCAGCATTTT.

This clonotype was recorded a few times. The CDR3 nucleotides are TGTGCCAGCAGCCGTGGGACTTTATCTTCCTACGAGCAGTACTTC. The encoded protein is CASSRGTLSSYEQYF. The chain is built from TRBV7-8 and TRBJ2-7; possibly TRBD2 for D (6 bases). Trimming cost V 5 bases and J 1 base, with 15 bases left between them. CDR1 and CDR2 from the germline V gene are SGHVS and FQNEAQ. The CDR3 contains 15 residues.

V usage is TRBV19 and J usage is TRBJ2-2, with D perhaps matching TRBD1 (6 bases). The CDR3 consists of 15 residues. Germline assignment: CDR1 LNHDA and CDR2 SQIVND (reference sequence). Between the trimmed V and J ends, which lost 9 bases and 4 bases, there was a span of 18 bases. The CDR3 region has the DNA TGTGCCAGCAGAACAGGGTATCGTACCACCGGGGAGCTGTTTTTT. It codes for CASRTGYRTTGELFF.

This clonotype came up many times. The gene calls are TRBV7-2 and TRBJ2-3; 7 bases line up with TRBD2. The J segment lost 4 bases and the V segment lost 5 bases, leaving 9 bases of the junction unmatched. CDR1 SGHTA and CDR2 FQGNSA come from the germline V gene. CDR3 length: 15 residues. The CDR3 is CASSRSGNPPDTQYF. The CDR3, as DNA: TGTGCCAGCAGCCGGAGCGGGAACCCACCAGATACGCAGTATTTT.

In this sample, this clonotype turned up a few times. The chain is built from TRBV7-9 and TRBJ2-5; D remains ambiguous. Germline V gene lookup returns CDR1 SEHNR and CDR2 FQNEAQ (reference sequence). The CDR3 is 14 amino acids. Trimming took 0 bases from V and 5 from J, leaving 10 bases between them. The CDR3 spells CASSLASGLETQYF. CDR3 nucleotide sequence: TGTGCCAGCAGCTTAGCAAGTGGGCTCGAGACCCAGTACTTC.